Below, 13 T cell receptor beta chains from the same sample are listed, as sequenced in a study of cytomegalovirus exposure and HLA in healthy donors. Primers: 60 Vbeta forward and 13 Jbeta reverse. Assay: immunoSEQ multiplex PCR; the TCRdb copy retains only in-frame clones and omits some. The sample comprises roughly 150,000 clones, more than 65% of which are singletons, and approximately 1.6% rests with the top ten. The specimen sequenced was PBMCs. The receptors were gathered from a woman in her twenties or thirties in good health and CMV-seronegative.

V usage is TRBV6-6 and J usage is TRBJ1-1; D is perhaps TRBD1 (5 bases). The V gene's germline CDR1 is MNHNY and CDR2 SVGAGI (reference sequence). The length of the CDR3 is 15 residues. The V gene lost 5 bases and the J gene lost 0 bases, with 13 bases spanning the gap. The CDR3 nucleotides read TGTGCCAGCAGTCCAGGGCGCTACTTGAACACTGAAGCTTTCTTT. Its protein product is CASSPGRYLNTEAFF.

The V and J genes are TRBV6-4 and TRBJ2-4; 7 bases fit TRBD1. Germline CDR1 is MRHNA and CDR2 is SNTAGT. CDR3 length equals 15 residues. The V and J ends lost 0 bases and 2 bases, in that order; junction bases with no gene match: 1. CDR3 DNA sequence: TGTGCCAGCAGTGACTCGACAGGGACCAAAAACATTCAGTACTTC. Protein product: CASSDSTGTKNIQYF.

The gene calls are TRBV28 and TRBJ2-2; 7 bases agree with TRBD1. CDR1 and CDR2 from the germline V gene are MDHEN and SYDVKM. The J segment lost 6 bases and the V segment lost 5 bases, leaving 3 bases of the junction unmatched. CDR3 size: 13 residues. The DNA of the CDR3 is TGTGCCAGCAGTAGAGGGACAGCCGGGGAGCTGTTTTTT. It encodes CASSRGTAGELFF. The whole variable domain, remainder taken from reference TRBV28 and TRBJ2-2, is DVKVTQSSRYLVKRTGEKVFLECVQDMDHENMFWYRQDPGLGLRLIYFSYDVKMKEKGDIPEGYSVSREKKERFSLILESASTNQTSMYLCASSRGTAGELFFGEGSRLTVL.

This chain joins TRBV29-1 and TRBJ2-2; possibly TRBD2 for D (7 bases). V was pared by 4 bases and J by 7 bases, with 13 bases between. CDR1 SQVTM and CDR2 ANQGSEA come from the germline V gene. The CDR3 length is 13 residues. The CDR3 region has the DNA TGCAGCGTTGTTCGGGGGGCCGGCGGGGAGCTGTTTTTT. This gives the protein CSVVRGAGGELFF.

J is TRBJ1-2 and V is TRBV5-1; D gene ambiguous. Looked up from germline, CDR1 is SGHRS and CDR2 is YFSETQ. V was shortened by 0 bases and J by 5 bases, with 14 bases between the two germline ends. This CDR3 has 15 residues. CDR3: CASSLDWGARYGYTF. DNA for the CDR3: TGCGCCAGCAGCTTGGATTGGGGAGCTCGGTATGGCTACACCTTC.

The chain links TRBV6-1 to TRBJ2-3; 15 bases are shared with TRBD2. J lost 2 bases, V lost 4 bases, and 1 base had no gene match. Germline V gene lookup returns CDR1 MNHNS and CDR2 SASEGT. The CDR3 runs 16 residues. Here the CDR3 reads CASSGTSGGVTDTQYF. In nucleotides, the CDR3 is TGTGCCAGCAGTGGGACTAGCGGGGGGGTCACAGATACGCAGTATTTT.

This clone was counted a single time. The chain recombines TRBV30 with TRBJ1-3; D is possibly TRBD1 (5 bases). This CDR3 comprises 14 residues. Per germline, CDR1 GTSNPN and CDR2 SVGIG (reference sequence). Trimming removed 4 bases from V and 0 bases from J, with 10 bases in between. The CDR3 region has the DNA TGTGCCTGGAAACAGACAGCCTCTGGAAACACCATATATTTT. Amino acid sequence: CAWKQTASGNTIYF.

A few counts support this clone. V is TRBV7-6 and J is TRBJ2-5; 8 nucleotides agree with TRBD2. Germline CDR1 SGHVS, CDR2 FNYEAQ. This CDR3 has 16 residues. V lost 0 bases and J lost 1; bases outside the gene matches: 4. The CDR3 is CASSLASGATQETQYF. In nucleotides, the CDR3 is TGTGCCAGCAGCTTAGCTAGCGGGGCGACCCAAGAGACCCAGTACTTC. Drawing the rest from reference TRBV7-6 and TRBJ2-5, the complete variable domain is GAGVSQSPRYKVTKRGQDVALRCDPISGHVSLYWYRQALGQGPEFLTYFNYEAQQDKSGLPNDRFSAERPEGSISTLTIQRTEQRDSAMYRCASSLASGATQETQYFGPGTRLLVL.

The V gene is TRBV5-1, the J gene TRBJ2-7; 9 bases match TRBD1. The CDR3 spans 14 residues. After removal of 4 bases from V and 3 bases from J, the junction contained 5 bases not matched to a gene. Germline CDR1 reads SGHRS; CDR2 reads YFSETQ. The DNA for the CDR3 is TGCGCCAGCAGCCGTGGGACAGGGAACTACGAGCAGTACGTC. This codes for CASSRGTGNYEQYV.

This chain uses TRBV5-1 with TRBJ1-4, with D perhaps matching TRBD1 (5 bases). Trimming removed 1 base at V and 2 bases at J, with 9 bases between. The length of the CDR3 is 15 residues. Germline lookup yields CDR1 SGHRS and CDR2 YFSETQ. CDR3 nucleotides: TGCGCCAGCAGCTTGTCGGGACTCACTAATGAAAAACTGTTTTTT. Amino acid sequence: CASSLSGLTNEKLFF.

The chain joins TRBV29-1 to TRBJ1-4; possible D gene TRBD1, 5 bases. V dropped 6 bases and J dropped 1 base, with 6 bases sitting between them. This CDR3 is 12 amino acids long. Germline V gene data show CDR1 as SQVTM and CDR2 as ANQGSEA. The CDR3 region is CSVGGTNEKLFF. As DNA, the CDR3 is TGCAGCGTCGGGGGAACTAATGAAAAACTGTTTTTT.

This chain uses TRBV5-1 with TRBJ2-7; 9 bases fit TRBD2. Unmatched junction bases numbered 3, after V lost 0 bases and J lost 2 bases. Germline loops: CDR1 SGHRS, CDR2 YFSETQ. The CDR3 runs to 15 residues. CDR3: CASSLAAGGPYEQYF. The CDR3 bases are TGCGCCAGCAGCTTGGCGGCGGGAGGGCCCTACGAGCAGTACTTC.

This clone showed up just a few times. The rearrangement joins TRBV5-1 to TRBJ2-5; D call uncertain. The CDR3 has 14 amino acids. Trimming removed 1 base from V and 1 base from J, with 8 bases in between. Germline V gene lookup returns CDR1 SGHRS and CDR2 YFSETQ. The CDR3 sequence: CASSLLNSQETQYF. In DNA, the CDR3 is TGCGCCAGCAGCTTGCTAAACAGCCAAGAGACCCAGTACTTC.